The clone carrying this TCR beta chain was detected only a few times. The sample originates from a study of blood T cell repertoires in COVID-19. The CDR3 has 14 amino acids. Per the germline V gene, CDR1 is SGHVS and CDR2 is FQNEAQ. The ends lost 1 base at V and 3 bases at J; junction bases unmatched: 1. Assay: immunoSEQ multiplex PCR; the TCRdb copy retains only in-frame clones and omits some. Of fewer than 140,000 clones in the sample, 84% were seen once. This TCR derives from a woman aged 60-75 years with acute or convalescent COVID-19. Sequencing input: peripheral blood. V is TRBV7-8 and J is TRBJ2-5, with 8 bases identical to TRBD2. The DNA for the CDR3 is TGTGCCAGCAGCTTAGAACTAGCGGAAGAGACCCAGTACTTC. It translates to CASSLELAEETQYF.